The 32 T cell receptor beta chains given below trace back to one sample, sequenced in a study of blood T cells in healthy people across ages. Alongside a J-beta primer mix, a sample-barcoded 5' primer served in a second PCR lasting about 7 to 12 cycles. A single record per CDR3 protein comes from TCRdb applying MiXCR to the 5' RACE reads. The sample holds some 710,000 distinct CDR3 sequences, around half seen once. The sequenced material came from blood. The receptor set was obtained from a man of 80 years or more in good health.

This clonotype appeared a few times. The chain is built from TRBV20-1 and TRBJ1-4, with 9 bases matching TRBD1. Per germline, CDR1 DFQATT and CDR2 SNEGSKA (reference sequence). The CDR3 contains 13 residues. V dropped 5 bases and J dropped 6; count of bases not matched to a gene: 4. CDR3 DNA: TGCAGTGCTCTACAGGGGGCGGATGAAAAACTGTTTTTT. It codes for CSALQGADEKLFF.

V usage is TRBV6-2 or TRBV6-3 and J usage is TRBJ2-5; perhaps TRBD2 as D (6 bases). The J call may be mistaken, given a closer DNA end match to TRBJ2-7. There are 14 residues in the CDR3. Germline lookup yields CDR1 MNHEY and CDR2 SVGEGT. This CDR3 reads CASSYGSGVFEQYF. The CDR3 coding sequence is TGTGCCAGCAGTTATGGTTCGGGAGTCTTCGAGCAGTACTTC.

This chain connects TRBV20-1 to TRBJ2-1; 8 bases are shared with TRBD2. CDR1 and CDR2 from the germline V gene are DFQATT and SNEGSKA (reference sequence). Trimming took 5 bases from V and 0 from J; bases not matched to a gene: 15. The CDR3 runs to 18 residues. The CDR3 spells CSAGGGRTLRSSYNEQFF. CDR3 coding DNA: TGCAGTGCTGGAGGCGGGAGGACCCTCCGAAGCTCCTACAATGAGCAGTTCTTC.

In nucleotides, the CDR3 is TGTGCCAGTGCGCCCGGGGCTGGGGCCAACGTCCTGACTTTC. Translation gives CASAPGAGANVLTF. This rearrangement joins TRBV25-1 to TRBJ2-6; a possible D gene is TRBD2 (5 bases). Germline CDR1 MGHDK, CDR2 SYGVNS. The CDR3 sequence is 14 residues long. Trimming took off 9 bases at V and 2 bases at J, with 11 bases between the two ends.

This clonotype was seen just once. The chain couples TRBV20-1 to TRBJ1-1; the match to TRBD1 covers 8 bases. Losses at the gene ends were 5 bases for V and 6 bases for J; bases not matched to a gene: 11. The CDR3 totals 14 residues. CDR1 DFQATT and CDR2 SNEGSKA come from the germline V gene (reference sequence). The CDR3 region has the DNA TGCAGTGCTTGGGACAGGACGGGTATCTCTGAAGCTTTCTTT. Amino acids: CSAWDRTGISEAFF.

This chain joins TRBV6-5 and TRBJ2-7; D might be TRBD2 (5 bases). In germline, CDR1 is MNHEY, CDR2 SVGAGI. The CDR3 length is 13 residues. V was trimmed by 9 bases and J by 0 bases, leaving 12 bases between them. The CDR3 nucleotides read TGTGCCAGTAGGGAGCCCTCCTCCTACGAGCAGTACTTC. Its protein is CASREPSSYEQYF.

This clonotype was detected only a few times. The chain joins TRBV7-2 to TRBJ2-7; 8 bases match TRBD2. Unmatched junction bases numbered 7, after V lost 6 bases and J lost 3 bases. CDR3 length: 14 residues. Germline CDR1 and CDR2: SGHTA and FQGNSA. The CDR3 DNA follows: TGTGCCAGCAGTCAGCGGGAGTATGTCTACGAGCAGTACTTC. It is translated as CASSQREYVYEQYF.

CDR3 nucleotide sequence: TGTGCCAGCAGTTTCGGACAGGGAAATACGCAGTATTTT. Amino acid sequence: CASSFGQGNTQYF. V and J are TRBV2 and TRBJ2-3; TRBD1 matches at 8 bases. This CDR3 spans 13 amino acids. CDR1 is SNHLY and CDR2 is FYNNEI in the germline V gene. J gave up 7 bases and V 5 bases, and 5 bases lay outside the gene matches.

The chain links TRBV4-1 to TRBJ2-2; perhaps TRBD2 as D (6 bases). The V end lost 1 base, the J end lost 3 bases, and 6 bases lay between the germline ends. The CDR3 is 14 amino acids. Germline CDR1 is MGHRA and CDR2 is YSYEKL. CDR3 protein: CASSQAGDTGELFF. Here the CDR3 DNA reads TGCGCCAGCAGCCAAGCGGGAGACACCGGGGAGCTGTTTTTT.

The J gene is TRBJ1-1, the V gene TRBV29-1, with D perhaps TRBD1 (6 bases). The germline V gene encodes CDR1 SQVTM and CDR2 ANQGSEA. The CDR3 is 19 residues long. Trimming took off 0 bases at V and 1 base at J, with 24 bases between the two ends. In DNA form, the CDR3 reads TGCAGCGTTGAAGATACGGACTCCGGGACATACCGACAGAACACTGAAGCTTTCTTT. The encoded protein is CSVEDTDSGTYRQNTEAFF.

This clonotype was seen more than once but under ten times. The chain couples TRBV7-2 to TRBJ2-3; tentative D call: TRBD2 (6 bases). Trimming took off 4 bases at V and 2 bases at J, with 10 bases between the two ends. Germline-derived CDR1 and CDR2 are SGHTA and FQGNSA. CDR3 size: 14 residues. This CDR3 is CASSWGLFTDTQYF. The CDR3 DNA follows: TGTGCCAGCAGCTGGGGACTGTTCACAGATACGCAGTATTTT.

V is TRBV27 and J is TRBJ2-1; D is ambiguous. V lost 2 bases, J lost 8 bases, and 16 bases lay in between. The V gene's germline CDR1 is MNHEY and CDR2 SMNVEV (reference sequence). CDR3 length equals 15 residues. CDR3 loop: CASSLEGSMYDEQFF. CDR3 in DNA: TGTGCCAGCAGTTTAGAAGGCTCCATGTACGATGAGCAGTTCTTC.

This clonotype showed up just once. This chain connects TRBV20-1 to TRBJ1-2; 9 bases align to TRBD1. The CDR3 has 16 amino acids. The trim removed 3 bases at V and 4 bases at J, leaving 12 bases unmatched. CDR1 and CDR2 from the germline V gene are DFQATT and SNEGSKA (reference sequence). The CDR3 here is CSARQDGQGPSYGYTF. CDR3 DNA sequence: TGCAGTGCTAGGCAAGACGGACAGGGGCCCAGCTATGGCTACACCTTC.

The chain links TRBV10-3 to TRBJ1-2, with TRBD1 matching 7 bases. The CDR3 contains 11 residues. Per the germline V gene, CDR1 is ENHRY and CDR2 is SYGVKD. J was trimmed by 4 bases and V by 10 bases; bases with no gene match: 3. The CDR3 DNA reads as TGTGCCAGGGGGGACAGCTATGGCTACACCTTC. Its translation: CARGDSYGYTF.

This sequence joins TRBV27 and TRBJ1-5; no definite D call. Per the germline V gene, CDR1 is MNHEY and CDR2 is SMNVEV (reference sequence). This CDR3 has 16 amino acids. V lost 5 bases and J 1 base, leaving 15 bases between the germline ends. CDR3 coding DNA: TGTGCCAGCAGTCCCTCGGATCAGGTCAGCAATCAGCCCCAGCATTTT. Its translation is CASSPSDQVSNQPQHF.

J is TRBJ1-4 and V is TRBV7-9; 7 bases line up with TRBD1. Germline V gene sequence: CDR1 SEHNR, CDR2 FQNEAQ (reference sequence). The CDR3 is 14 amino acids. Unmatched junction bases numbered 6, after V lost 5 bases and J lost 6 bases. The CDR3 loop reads CASSLPGGYEKLFF. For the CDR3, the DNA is TGTGCCAGCAGCCTCCCAGGGGGTTATGAAAAACTGTTTTTT.

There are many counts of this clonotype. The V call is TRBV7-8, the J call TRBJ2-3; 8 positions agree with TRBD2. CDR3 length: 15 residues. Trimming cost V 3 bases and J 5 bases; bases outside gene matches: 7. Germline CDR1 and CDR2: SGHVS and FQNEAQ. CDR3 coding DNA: TGTGCCAGCAGCTTGGCGGGAGGAAGTTTAGATACGCAGTATTTT. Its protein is CASSLAGGSLDTQYF.

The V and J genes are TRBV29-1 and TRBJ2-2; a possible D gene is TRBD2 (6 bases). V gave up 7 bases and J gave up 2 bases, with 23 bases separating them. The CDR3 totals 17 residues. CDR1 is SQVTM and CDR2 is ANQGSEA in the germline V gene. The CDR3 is CSELSGTRASNTGELFF. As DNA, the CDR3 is TGCAGCGAACTCTCCGGGACTCGGGCCTCAAACACCGGGGAGCTGTTTTTT.

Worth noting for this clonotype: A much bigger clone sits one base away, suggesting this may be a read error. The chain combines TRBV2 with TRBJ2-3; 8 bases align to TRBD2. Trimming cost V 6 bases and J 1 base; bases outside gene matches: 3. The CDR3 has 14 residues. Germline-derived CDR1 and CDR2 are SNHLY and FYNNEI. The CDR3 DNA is TGTGCCAGCAGCATGACTAGCGGCACAGATACGCAGTATTTT. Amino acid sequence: CASSMTSGTDTQYF.

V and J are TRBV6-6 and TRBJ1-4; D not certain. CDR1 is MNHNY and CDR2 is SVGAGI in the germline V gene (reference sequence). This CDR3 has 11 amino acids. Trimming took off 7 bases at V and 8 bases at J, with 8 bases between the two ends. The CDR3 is CASTSGEKLFF. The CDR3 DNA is TGTGCCAGCACCTCGGGGGAAAAACTGTTTTTT.

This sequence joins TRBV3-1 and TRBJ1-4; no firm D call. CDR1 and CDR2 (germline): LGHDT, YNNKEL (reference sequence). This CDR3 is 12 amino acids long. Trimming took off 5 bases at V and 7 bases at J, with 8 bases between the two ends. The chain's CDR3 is CASSSESEKLFF. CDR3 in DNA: TGTGCCAGCAGCTCCGAGTCTGAAAAACTGTTTTTT.

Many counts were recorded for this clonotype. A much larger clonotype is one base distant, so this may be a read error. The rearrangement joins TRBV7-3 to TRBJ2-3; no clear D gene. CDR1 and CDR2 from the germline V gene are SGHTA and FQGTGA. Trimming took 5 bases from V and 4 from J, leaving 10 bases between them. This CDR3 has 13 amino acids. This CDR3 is CASSVSLADTQYF. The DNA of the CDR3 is TGTGCCAGCAGCGTATCCCTCGCAGATACGCAGTATTTT.

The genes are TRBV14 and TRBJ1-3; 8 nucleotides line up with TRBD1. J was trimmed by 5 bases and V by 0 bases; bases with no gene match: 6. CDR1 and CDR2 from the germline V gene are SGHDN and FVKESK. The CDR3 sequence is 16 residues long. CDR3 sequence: CASSQDQGAQRNTIYF. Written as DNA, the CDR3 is TGTGCCAGCAGCCAAGATCAGGGGGCGCAAAGAAACACCATATATTTT.

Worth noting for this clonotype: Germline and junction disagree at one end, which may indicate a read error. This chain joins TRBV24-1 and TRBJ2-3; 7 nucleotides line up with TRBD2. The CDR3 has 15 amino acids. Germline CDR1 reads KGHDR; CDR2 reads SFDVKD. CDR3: CTTSSNSGTSDTQYF. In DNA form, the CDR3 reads TGTACCACGTCCTCTAACAGCGGGACCTCAGATACGCAGTATTTT.

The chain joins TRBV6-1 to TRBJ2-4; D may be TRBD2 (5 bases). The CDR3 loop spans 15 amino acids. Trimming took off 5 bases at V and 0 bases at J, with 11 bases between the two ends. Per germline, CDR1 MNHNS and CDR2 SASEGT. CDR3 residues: CASSLGGVAKNIQYF. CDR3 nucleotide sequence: TGTGCCAGCAGTCTAGGAGGAGTAGCCAAAAACATTCAGTACTTC.

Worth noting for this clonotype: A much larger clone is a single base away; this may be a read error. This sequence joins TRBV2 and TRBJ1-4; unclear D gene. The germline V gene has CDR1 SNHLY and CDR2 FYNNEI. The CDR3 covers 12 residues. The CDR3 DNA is TGTGCCAGCAGGGTGACCTCGGAAAAACCGTTTTTT. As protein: CASRVTSEKPFF.

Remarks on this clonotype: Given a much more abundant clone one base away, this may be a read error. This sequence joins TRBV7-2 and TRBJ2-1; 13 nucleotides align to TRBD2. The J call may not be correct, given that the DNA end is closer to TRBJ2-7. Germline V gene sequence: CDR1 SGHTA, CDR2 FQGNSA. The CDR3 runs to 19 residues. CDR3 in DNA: TGTGCCAGCAGCTTAAGGGGGACTAGCGGGATAGGCTCCTACAATGAGCAGTACTTC. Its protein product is CASSLRGTSGIGSYNEQYF.

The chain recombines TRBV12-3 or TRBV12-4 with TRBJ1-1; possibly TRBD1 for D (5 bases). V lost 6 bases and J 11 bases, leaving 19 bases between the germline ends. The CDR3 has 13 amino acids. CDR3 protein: CASRRGSNSPAFF. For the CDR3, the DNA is TGTGCCAGCAGGAGGGGATCCAACAGTCCGGCTTTCTTT.

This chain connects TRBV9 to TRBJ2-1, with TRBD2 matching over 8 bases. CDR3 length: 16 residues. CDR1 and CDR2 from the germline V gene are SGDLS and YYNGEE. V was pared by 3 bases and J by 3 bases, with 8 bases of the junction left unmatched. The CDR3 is CASSAPGLGDYNEQFF. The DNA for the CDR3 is TGTGCCAGCAGCGCACCGGGACTAGGAGACTACAATGAGCAGTTCTTC.

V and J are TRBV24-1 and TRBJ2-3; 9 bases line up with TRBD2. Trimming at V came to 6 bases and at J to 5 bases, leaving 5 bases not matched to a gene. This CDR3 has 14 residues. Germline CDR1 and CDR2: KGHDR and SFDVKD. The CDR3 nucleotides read TGTGCCACCAGTAGGTCAGCGGGGGGAGATACGCAGTATTTT. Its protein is CATSRSAGGDTQYF.

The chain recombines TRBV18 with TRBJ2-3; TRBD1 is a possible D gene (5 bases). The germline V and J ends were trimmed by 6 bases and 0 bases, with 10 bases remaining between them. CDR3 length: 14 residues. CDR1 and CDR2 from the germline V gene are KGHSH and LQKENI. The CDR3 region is CASSGRSSTDTQYF. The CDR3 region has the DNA TGTGCCAGCTCGGGGCGGTCTAGCACAGATACGCAGTATTTT.

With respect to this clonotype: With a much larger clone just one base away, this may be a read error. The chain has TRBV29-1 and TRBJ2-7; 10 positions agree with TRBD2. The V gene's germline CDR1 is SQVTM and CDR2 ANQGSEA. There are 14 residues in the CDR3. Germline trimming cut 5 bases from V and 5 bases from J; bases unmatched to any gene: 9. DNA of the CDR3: TGCAGCGTTAGGACTAGCGGAGGGACCCACGAGCAGTACTTC. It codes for CSVRTSGGTHEQYF.